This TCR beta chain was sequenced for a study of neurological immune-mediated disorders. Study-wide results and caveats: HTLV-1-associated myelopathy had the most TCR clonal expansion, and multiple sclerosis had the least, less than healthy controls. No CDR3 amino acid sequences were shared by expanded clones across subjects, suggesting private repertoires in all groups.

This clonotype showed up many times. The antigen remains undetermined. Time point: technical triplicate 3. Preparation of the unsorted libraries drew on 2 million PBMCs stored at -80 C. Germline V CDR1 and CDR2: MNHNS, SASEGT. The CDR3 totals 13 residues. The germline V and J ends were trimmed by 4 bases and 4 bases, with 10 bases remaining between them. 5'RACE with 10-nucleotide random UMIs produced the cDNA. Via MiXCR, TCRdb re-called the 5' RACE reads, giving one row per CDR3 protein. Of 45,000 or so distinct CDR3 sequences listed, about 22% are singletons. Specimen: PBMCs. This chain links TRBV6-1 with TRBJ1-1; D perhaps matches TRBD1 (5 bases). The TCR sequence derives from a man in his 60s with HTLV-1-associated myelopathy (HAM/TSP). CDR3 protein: CASSGGRVTEAFF. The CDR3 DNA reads TGTGCCAGCAGTGGGGGACGGGTCACTGAAGCTTTCTTT.